The 30 T cell receptor beta chains in this list originate from one sample, sequenced in a study of vaccination effects on CD4 cells after COVID-19. No antigens are known for them. Antigen-specific CD4+ T cells expanded by the ViraFEST assay with viral peptide pools were then sequenced. Cultured cells yielded isolated CD4+ T cells after roughly 11 days. Either the mRNA-1273 or the BNT162b2 vaccine was given to participants as two doses. Some clones are missing from TCRdb's copy, which holds only in-frame ones; the method was immunoSEQ multiplex PCR. This repertoire shows under 40,000 clones, 72% found once; its top ten account for 10% to 15%. Sample: CD4+ T cells from PBMCs cultured with HCoV-229E spike peptides, taken after COVID-19 vaccination. The receptors originated from a human donor who received a COVID-19 vaccine.

This clone appeared a few times. This rearrangement joins TRBV6-5 to TRBJ1-2, with TRBD1 matching over 10 bases. After removal of 2 bases from V and 4 bases from J, the junction contained 7 bases not matched to a gene. Per the germline V gene, CDR1 is MNHEY and CDR2 is SVGAGI. This CDR3 region has 16 residues. The CDR3, as DNA: TGTGCCAGCAGTTACGTCCGGACAGGGGGGGGCTATGGCTACACCTTC. Its protein product is CASSYVRTGGGYGYTF.

The V gene is TRBV11-2, the J gene TRBJ1-1, with D perhaps matching TRBD1 (5 bases). Trimming took 1 base from V and 5 from J, leaving 14 bases between them. CDR3 size: 15 residues. The germline V gene encodes CDR1 SGHAT and CDR2 FQNNGV. CDR3 amino acids: CASSLVPGSWTEAFF. For the CDR3, the DNA is TGTGCCAGCAGCTTAGTCCCAGGGTCTTGGACTGAAGCTTTCTTT.

This clone was detected a few times. The chain couples TRBV3-1 (or the pseudogene TRBV3-2) to TRBJ2-3, with TRBD2 matching over 13 bases. Trimming took 5 bases from V and 4 from J; bases not matched to a gene: 18. The CDR3 spans 20 residues. Looked up from germline, CDR1 is LGHDT and CDR2 is YNNKEL (reference sequence). The CDR3: CASSFRTSGSLLRQADTQYF. The CDR3 coding sequence is TGTGCCAGCAGCTTTCGGACTAGCGGGAGTCTTTTGAGGCAGGCAGATACGCAGTATTTT.

J is TRBJ2-1 and V is TRBV7-2, with 9 bases matching TRBD1. Per the germline V gene, CDR1 is SGHTA and CDR2 is FQGNSA. V gave up 5 bases and J gave up 4 bases; unmatched junction bases: 6. The CDR3 covers 15 residues. As DNA, the CDR3 is TGTGCCAGCAGCCTCGGACAGGGGACTTACAATGAGCAGTTCTTC. Translated, it gives CASSLGQGTYNEQFF.

This clone was detected only a few times. The chain has TRBV2 and TRBJ1-1, with TRBD1 matching over 8 bases. This CDR3 region has 12 residues. V lost 8 bases and J lost 4; bases outside the gene matches: 3. Germline values: CDR1 SNHLY, CDR2 FYNNEI. This CDR3 is CASGQGVTEAFF. CDR3 DNA: TGTGCCAGCGGACAGGGTGTCACTGAAGCTTTCTTT.

The chain combines TRBV12-3 or TRBV12-4 with TRBJ1-1, with 9 positions matching TRBD1. Germline trimming cut 6 bases from V and 5 bases from J; bases unmatched to any gene: 4. The CDR3 consists of 13 residues. The CDR3, as DNA: TGTGCCAGCAGGGGACAGGGCGGGACTGAAGCTTTCTTT. Encoded protein: CASRGQGGTEAFF.

This clone was observed a few times. The CDR3 loop is CASSLGHLAGSFDEQFF. The CDR3 DNA reads TGTGCCAGCAGCTTAGGGCATCTAGCGGGGAGCTTTGATGAGCAGTTCTTC. The chain has TRBV7-8 and TRBJ2-1, with 9 positions matching TRBD2. The V segment lost 1 base and the J segment 8 bases; nucleotides outside the gene matches: 12. The CDR3 is made up of 17 amino acids. The germline V gene has CDR1 SGHVS and CDR2 FQNEAQ.

CDR3 coding DNA: TGTGCCAGCAGCATACTGCCTAGGGCGGGAGATACGCAGTATTTT. Amino acid sequence: CASSILPRAGDTQYF. This chain links TRBV5-6 with TRBJ2-3; TRBD2 is a possible D gene (5 bases). Trimming took off 4 bases at V and 5 bases at J, with 17 bases between the two ends. The CDR3 spans 15 residues. Germline V gives CDR1 SGHDT, CDR2 YYEEEE.

V usage is TRBV18 and J usage is TRBJ1-3, with 8 positions matching TRBD1. The CDR3 sequence is 16 residues long. V dropped 3 bases and J dropped 0; count of bases not matched to a gene: 4. CDR1 KGHSH and CDR2 LQKENI come from the germline V gene. The CDR3: CASSPATGASGNTIYF. CDR3 nucleotides: TGTGCCAGCTCACCTGCGACAGGGGCCTCTGGAAACACCATATATTTT.

The chain has TRBV5-4 and TRBJ2-3; unclear D gene. Looked up from germline, CDR1 is SGHNT and CDR2 is YYREEE (reference sequence). The V gene lost 0 bases and the J gene lost 3 bases, with 11 bases spanning the gap. This CDR3 comprises 15 residues. The CDR3, as DNA: TGTGCCAGCAGCTTGGGTAGCATTTCAACAGATACGCAGTATTTT. Translated, it gives CASSLGSISTDTQYF.

This sequence joins TRBV20-1 and TRBJ1-5; 7 positions match TRBD1. The CDR3 sequence is 14 residues long. V shed 3 bases, J shed 6 bases, and the junction held 8 bases outside the gene matches. Germline CDR1 reads DFQATT; CDR2 reads SNEGSKA (reference sequence). CDR3 nucleotides: TGCAGTGCTAGTGGGTTTGGGACAGCTCAGCCCCAGCATTTT. Translating gives CSASGFGTAQPQHF.

The rearrangement uses TRBV2 and TRBJ1-6; a possible D gene is TRBD1 (5 bases). Deletions cut 7 bases from V and 10 bases from J, with 11 bases between. The CDR3 contains 12 residues. The V gene's germline CDR1 is SNHLY and CDR2 FYNNEI. The CDR3 DNA is TGTGCCAGCACCAATGCAGGGTCACCCCTCCACTTT. Its protein is CASTNAGSPLHF.

The chain is built from TRBV11-3 and TRBJ2-2; D is unclear. Germline CDR1 reads SGHNT; CDR2 reads YENEEA. The CDR3 runs 17 residues. The germline V and J ends were trimmed by 1 base and 0 bases, with 12 bases remaining between them. In DNA, the CDR3 is TGTGCCAGCAGCTTAGGGGTCGGCACCACGAACACCGGGGAGCTGTTTTTT. It is translated as CASSLGVGTTNTGELFF. Full variable domain (remainder filled in from reference TRBV11-3 and TRBJ2-2): EAGVVQSPRYKIIEKKQPVAFWCNPISGHNTLYWYLQNLGQGPELLIRYENEEAVDDSQLPKDRFSAERLKGVDSTLKIQPAELGDSAVYLCASSLGVGTTNTGELFFGEGSRLTVL.

This clone was seen only once. The rearrangement links TRBV4-2 to TRBJ2-7; D possibly corresponds to TRBD1 (5 bases). The CDR3 sequence is 14 residues long. Germline V gene lookup returns CDR1 LGHNA and CDR2 YNFKEQ. V dropped 4 bases and J dropped 9 bases, with 19 bases sitting between them. Here the CDR3 reads CASSPRTEGVVQYF. CDR3 DNA: TGTGCCAGCAGCCCCCGGACCGAAGGGGTGGTGCAGTACTTC.

The rearrangement uses TRBV19 and TRBJ2-7; D may be TRBD2 (6 bases). The CDR3 spans 15 residues. V dropped 3 bases and J dropped 1 base, with 13 bases sitting between them. Germline-derived CDR1 and CDR2 are LNHDA and SQIVND (reference sequence). CDR3 coding DNA: TGTGCCAGTAGTATTGACGGTGGGGGGTCCTACGAGCAGTACTTC. Its protein is CASSIDGGGSYEQYF.

The chain recombines TRBV2 with TRBJ1-3; no clear D. V was pared by 5 bases and J by 2 bases, with 10 bases between. This CDR3 has 14 amino acids. Germline CDR1 and CDR2: SNHLY and FYNNEI. This chain's CDR3 is CASSWNRPGNTIYF. The DNA of the CDR3 is TGTGCCAGCAGTTGGAATCGGCCTGGAAACACCATATATTTT.

As DNA, the CDR3 is TGTGCCAGCACCTCCCAAGAGTTCCAAGAGACCCAGTACTTC. Translated, it gives CASTSQEFQETQYF. The rearrangement joins TRBV6-5 to TRBJ2-5; D remains unclear. The germline V and J ends were trimmed by 7 bases and 1 base, with 13 bases remaining between them. The CDR3 has 14 amino acids. Germline V CDR1 and CDR2: MNHEY, SVGAGI.

CDR3 amino acids: CASSQTGMDGYTF. The DNA for the CDR3 is TGCGCCAGCAGCCAGACAGGGATGGATGGCTACACCTTC. V usage is TRBV5-1 and J usage is TRBJ1-2, with TRBD1 matching 7 bases. Germline CDR1 and CDR2: SGHRS and YFSETQ. V trimming: 4 bases; J trimming: 6 bases; junction bases outside the gene matches: 6. There are 13 residues in the CDR3.

J is TRBJ1-6 and V is TRBV7-9; unclear D gene. CDR1 is SEHNR and CDR2 is FQNEAQ in the germline V gene (reference sequence). The CDR3 runs to 15 residues. V was cut by 7 bases and J by 8 bases, with 18 bases left in between. The CDR3 reads CASTRGRDIDSPLHF. CDR3 bases: TGTGCCAGCACCCGCGGAAGGGATATTGATTCACCCCTCCACTTT.

The chain carries TRBV15 and TRBJ1-5; TRBD1 is a possible D gene (5 bases). Germline-derived CDR1 and CDR2 are LNHNV and YYDKDF (reference sequence). The CDR3 extends over 14 amino acids. V was trimmed by 5 bases and J by 5 bases, leaving 13 bases between them. CDR3 sequence reads: CATSGGVQDQPQHF. The DNA of the CDR3 is TGTGCCACCAGCGGGGGAGTTCAGGATCAGCCCCAGCATTTT.

This chain uses TRBV4-1 with TRBJ1-5; TRBD1 matches 8 bases. The CDR3 runs to 17 residues. CDR1 is MGHRA and CDR2 is YSYEKL in the germline V gene. V was pared by 1 base and J by 1 base, with 6 bases of the junction left unmatched. CDR3 in amino acids: CASSQGTGPPSNQPQHF. CDR3 coding DNA: TGCGCCAGCAGCCAAGGGACAGGGCCCCCAAGCAATCAGCCCCAGCATTTT.

The DNA of the CDR3 is TGTGCCAGCAGTGAACTAGCGGGAGACACCGGGGAGCTGTTTTTT. Its translation is CASSELAGDTGELFF. V is TRBV6-1 and J is TRBJ2-2; TRBD2 matches 10 bases. This CDR3 is built from 15 residues. Germline V gene lookup returns CDR1 MNHNS and CDR2 SASEGT. The V gene end was trimmed by 2 bases and the J gene end by 3 bases; junction bases not matched to a gene: 0.

This chain connects TRBV19 to TRBJ1-4; TRBD1 agrees at 7 bases. Germline trimming cut 2 bases from V and 7 bases from J; bases unmatched to any gene: 4. The CDR3 has 14 amino acids. The germline V gene encodes CDR1 LNHDA and CDR2 SQIVND (reference sequence). CDR3 residues: CASSILGGFEKLFF. CDR3 in DNA: TGTGCCAGTAGTATACTAGGGGGCTTTGAAAAACTGTTTTTT.

This clone was seen only a few times. The J gene is TRBJ2-3, the V gene TRBV5-1, with a weak D call TRBD1 (5 bases). The CDR3 has 16 residues. Trimming removed 0 bases from V and 2 bases from J, with 13 bases in between. The germline gives CDR1 SGHRS, CDR2 YFSETQ. The CDR3 loop reads CASSLASRAATDTQYF. The CDR3 DNA sequence: TGCGCCAGCAGCTTGGCGTCCAGGGCGGCCACAGATACGCAGTATTTT.

CDR3 DNA: TGTGCCAGCGAAGGGACAGGAGATCAGCCCCAGCATTTT. Translated, it gives CASEGTGDQPQHF. The chain is built from TRBV2 and TRBJ1-5, with TRBD1 matching over 8 bases. The germline V gene encodes CDR1 SNHLY and CDR2 FYNNEI. This CDR3 contains 13 residues. V shed 8 bases, J shed 5 bases, and the junction held 5 bases outside the gene matches.

The chain links TRBV29-1 to TRBJ2-2, with 12 bases aligning to TRBD2. The CDR3 consists of 15 residues. CDR1 and CDR2 (germline): SQVTM, ANQGSEA. With 6 bases clipped from V and 6 bases from J, the junction kept 8 bases outside the gene matches. DNA for the CDR3: TGCAGCGTAAGGCGACTAGCGGGAGACTCCGGGGAGCTGTTTTTT. Translated, it gives CSVRRLAGDSGELFF.

This chain connects TRBV5-4 to TRBJ2-1; D gene ambiguous. CDR3 size: 15 residues. Germline CDR1 is SGHNT and CDR2 is YYREEE (reference sequence). Trimming left V 2 bases short and J 8 bases short, with 17 bases between. CDR3 amino acids: CASSLPPTTPHEQFF. The CDR3 region has the DNA TGTGCCAGCAGCTTACCCCCCACCACCCCCCATGAGCAGTTCTTC.

The chain links TRBV18 to TRBJ2-7; TRBD1 or TRBD2 may be the D gene (6 bases each). The CDR3 has 14 amino acids. The V gene's germline CDR1 is KGHSH and CDR2 LQKENI. V was trimmed by 1 base and J by 3 bases, leaving 10 bases between them. CDR3 amino acids: CASSPQGGGYEQYF. The CDR3 DNA sequence: TGTGCCAGCTCACCACAGGGGGGAGGCTACGAGCAGTACTTC.

The genes are TRBV5-1 and TRBJ2-7, with D unresolved. This CDR3 contains 13 residues. Trimming stripped 6 bases from V and 0 bases from J, with 10 bases between. The germline gives CDR1 SGHRS, CDR2 YFSETQ. CDR3 region: CASKPSSSYEQYF. As DNA, the CDR3 is TGCGCCAGCAAGCCATCCTCCTCCTACGAGCAGTACTTC.

The rearrangement links TRBV6-1 to TRBJ2-5; 7 bases are a match to TRBD2. In germline, CDR1 is MNHNS, CDR2 SASEGT. The CDR3 totals 18 residues. The J segment lost 5 bases and the V segment lost 3 bases, leaving 18 bases of the junction unmatched. CDR3 in amino acids: CASSDLLGGSSLGETQYF. The DNA for the CDR3 is TGTGCCAGCAGTGACCTACTGGGGGGGAGTAGTTTGGGGGAGACCCAGTACTTC.